The 4 T cell receptor beta chains below come from one sample, sequenced in a study of blood T cell repertoires in COVID-19. Measured with immunoSEQ multiplex PCR; TCRdb has only the in-frame clones, and not every one. Of some 160,000 clones detected, around 80% appear once; the ten largest clones hold 6.5%. Material: peripheral blood. The receptors come from a man between 65 and 85 years old with active or convalescent COVID-19.

V and J are TRBV11-2 and TRBJ2-5, with a tentative D call TRBD1 (6 bases). Trimming took off 0 bases at V and 3 bases at J, with 20 bases between the two ends. The length of the CDR3 is 18 residues. Per germline, CDR1 SGHAT and CDR2 FQNNGV. DNA of the CDR3: TGTGCCAGCAGCTTAGAAGTGGGCCGACAGGCGACTAAAGAGACCCAGTACTTC. Its protein is CASSLEVGRQATKETQYF.

The V gene is TRBV2, the J gene TRBJ1-1, with D unresolved. CDR1 and CDR2 (germline): SNHLY, FYNNEI. The CDR3 runs 11 residues. In DNA, the CDR3 is TGTGCTACTAACCGACACACTGAAGCTTTCTTT. Its protein is CATNRHTEAFF.

The rearrangement uses TRBV11-2 and TRBJ1-2, with TRBD1 matching over 10 bases. The CDR3 sequence is 15 residues long. Germline V gives CDR1 SGHAT, CDR2 FQNNGV. Germline trimming cut 5 bases from V and 3 bases from J; bases unmatched to any gene: 6. Here the CDR3 DNA reads TGTGCCAGCAGCAGTACCGGGACAGGGGACTATGGCTACACCTTC. It is translated as CASSSTGTGDYGYTF.

This clone was recorded once. The CDR3 loop is CASSLTEAGYTF. CDR3 nucleotides: TGTGCCAGCAGTTTGACAGAGGCCGGCTACACCTTC. J is TRBJ1-2 and V is TRBV7-9, with D maybe TRBD1 (5 bases). V lost 6 bases and J 8 bases, leaving 13 bases between the germline ends. The germline V gene has CDR1 SEHNR and CDR2 FQNEAQ (reference sequence). The CDR3 is 12 amino acids.